This TCR beta chain was identified in a study of cytomegalovirus exposure and HLA in healthy donors (TCRdb year 2017). In terms of the full investigation: An earlier analysis of some 620 of the donors reported around 280 Gb of sequence data and some 110 million unique TCR beta sequences obtained from about 170 million T cells. Donor age, sex, ethnicity and CMV serostatus were compiled alongside the repertoire data. Typing coverage differed by locus: A, B, C, DRB1 and DQB1 were typed in about 629-640 donors, DQA1 in about 500, DPA1 in nearly 610, and DPB1 in about 450. Across some 400 genotyped donors of the cohort, an average of about 240,000 unique TCR beta nucleotide sequences per donor were sequenced, and 15% to 20% of those sequences were non-productive. The T cell repertoires of 670 or so subjects were profiled by immunosequencing and related to cytomegalovirus serostatus. To study patterns of TCR occurrence, a later analysis re-analyzed previously published TCR beta repertoires from 700 or so donors and added high-resolution HLA genotyping. To predict cytomegalovirus infection status, the study brought together high-throughput TCR immunosequencing, statistical association of individual TCRs with disease status, and machine learning. Along with the roughly 610-subject first cohort, a separate validation cohort of around 120 different subjects was used. The study aimed to test whether cataloging public T cell receptors could reveal signatures of past pathogen exposure. An earlier analysis of 587 of the donors used high-throughput TCR beta sequencing to judge whether each TCR beta V gene segment behaved as functional or pseudogenic. Of the 300 to 500 genotyped donors, roughly 76% were placed in the genetic ancestry cluster associated with self-reported Caucasian donors. The later analysis used no new phenotypic data to find candidate immune exposures, relying instead on TCR beta sequences and their occurrence across donors. About 300 gigabases of sequencing data and 78 million or so unique TCR sequences were included in an early release covering about 700 HLA-typed donors. Both class I and class II loci were covered by HLA typing, at four-digit resolution. Every repertoire in the discovery cohort had been generated on one and the same sequencing platform. A later genetic analysis used genome-wide SNP genotypes for about three fifths of the 666 donors, treating that subset as a discovery cohort. Roughly 5 DR-DQ haplotypes were handled as single units for association and clustering, since linkage in the cohort was strong. What the authors observed across the whole study: In the study, about 150 TCR beta chains were listed as associated with cytomegalovirus. Some IMGT-functional V segments, including TRBV6-2 and TRBV6-3, could not be distinguished by the 87-base-pair reads and were therefore excluded. When HLA alleles, especially DR and DQ, strongly co-occurred, attributing TCR associations to individual alleles was difficult. Most TCR sequences were observed very rarely across donors, whereas some public TCRs were present in many individuals. In a later analysis, the rate of TCR association differed among HLA loci, with DRB1 alleles having the most associated TCRs and HLA-C alleles having the fewest. For the cohort, immune exposure information was limited to CMV serostatus. The presence/absence analyses assumed that sequencing depth was roughly uniform across donors, and that assumption may not be true. Because some donors lacked HLA typing at each locus, the association tests relied only on the typed subset. Broadly in line with IMGT annotations, most TCR beta V segments showed up in productive rearrangements about 87% or about 30% of the time in an earlier analysis of some 590 of the donors. Linkage disequilibrium might explain the correlated functional status among segregating V segments, but an unknown experimental factor could not be excluded. Only TCR beta chains were sequenced in this cohort, and the absence of alpha or paired-chain data limited detectable features. Specific HLA alleles were associated with around 18,000 TCR beta sequences at a false discovery rate of 0.05 in a later analysis. A few of the identified cytomegalovirus-associated TCR beta chains were confirmed in vitro to be specific for cytomegalovirus antigens. V-gene and J-gene trimming of TCR beta chains was associated with a missense DCLRE1C variant in a later genetic analysis, and the association was replicated in an independent cohort. A further reported finding was that TCR beta sequences accurately predicted the HLA-A and HLA-B alleles for most subjects in the first cohort. In a later analysis, HLA-associated TCR beta chains were found to be more clonally expanded and to have lower generation probabilities than equally common non-associated chains. The sequencing pipeline was judged likely to have produced a cluster of highly shared sequence variants as a technical artifact. Cytomegalovirus status was reported to be diagnosed by the classifier with high specificity and sensitivity in both the original and validation cohorts. In a later analysis, most CMV-associated TCR beta chains were found to appear HLA-restricted, with HLA associations seemingly driven largely by CMV exposure. About 17 rarely observed V segments, including chromosome 9 orphons, were excluded from the earlier analysis of some 590 of the donors because counts were too low. A later analysis reported that several top co-occurrence clusters appeared linked to parvovirus B19, influenza, CMV and Epstein-Barr virus. It was suggested by the authors that the approach could potentially be generalized to other disease states and immunological phenotypes. Compared with the 666-donor mean, donors in an Asian-associated ancestry cluster had fewer N-insertions in productive TCRs, according to a later genetic analysis.

About this clone itself: The antigen this receptor binds is unknown. Within one base of it there is no much larger clone, and no base qualities were kept.

The cohort comprised several hundred healthy bone marrow donors. At the time of sampling, every cohort member was nominally healthy, though immune exposures that went unrecorded were likely present. The donor was CMV seronegative and was included in the group of a few hundred seronegative cohort members. A peripheral blood sample was provided by each donor, and peripheral blood mononuclear cells were used for TCR beta sequencing. The Qiagen DNeasy Blood Extraction Kit was used to extract genomic DNA from the blood cell samples. V and J are trimmed by 5 bases and 0 bases, and the gene matches miss 6 bases of the junction. Including cysteine and phenylalanine, the CDR3 has 16 amino acids. Of all the DNA, just the CDR3 is kept, 48 bases in frame from base 1. The germline V gene (reference sequence) provides CDR1 MNHNY and CDR2 SVGAGI. The library came from the immunoSEQ multiplex PCR assay. The multiplex PCR relied on a mix of 60 forward primers for TCR Vbeta segments and 13 reverse primers for TCR Jbeta segments. Amplification of the CDR3 region of rearranged TCR beta genes was performed with a multiplex PCR assay on genomic DNA. The amplified TCR beta libraries were sequenced on the Illumina HiSeq System as 87-base-pair reads. In the authors' own workflow: In a later analysis, around 80 million unique TCR beta chains were counted across the 500 to 850 repertoires, and roughly 9.9 million of these chains were shared by at least two donors. Raw reads were error-corrected and collapsed into unique sequences by a nearest-neighbor algorithm in which closely related sequences were merged to remove PCR and sequencing errors. Alignment of CDR3 sequences to IMGT reference sequences was used to assign V, D and J gene segments. Each retained sequence needed at least a six-nucleotide match to both a V gene segment and a J gene segment. A rearrangement counted as productive if the CDR3 had no stop codons and remained in frame with V and J, and every other rearrangement counted as non-productive. Following IMGT convention, CDR3 was defined as the stretch from the second conserved V-encoded cysteine to the conserved J-encoded phenylalanine. The earlier analysis of 450 to 750 of the donors excluded any sequence lacking an unambiguous match to a single V gene segment. An earlier analysis of almost 600 of the donors classified V segments as functional when productive rearrangements were above 56.7% and as segregating when the standard deviation between donors was above 5%. A statistical classification framework was built for diagnosing cytomegalovirus status from the catalog of TCR beta chain sequences. V and J gene assignment, in a later analysis, came from comparing TCR nucleotide sequences with IMGT/GENE-DB human TR gene sequences. The TCRdist pipeline was used in a later analysis to assign CDR3 sequences and most-parsimonious VDJ recombination scenarios. A later analysis defined each TCR beta chain by its CDR3 amino acid sequence plus V-gene family, and excluded reads lacking a unique V-gene family. A later analysis removed nearly 600 highly shared, low-generation-probability nucleotide sequences to deal with suspected cross-contamination and a sequencing artifact. A later analysis calculated a clonal expansion index for each public chain from normalized within-repertoire ranks of inferred template counts. Generation probabilities in a later analysis came from a VDJ recombination model fitted to out-of-frame rearrangements, and those results were checked against IGoR. Hypergeometric tests were used in a later analysis to score TCR-TCR, TCR-HLA and TCR-CMV co-occurrence, with a repertoire-size bias correction applied to the TCR pairs. In a later analysis, false discovery rates were estimated by permuting HLA or CMV assignments 20 times. In a later analysis, co-occurring TCRs were grouped using DBSCAN, with TCRdist sequence similarity added in when clustering inside HLA-allele-positive subsets. For co-occurrence clustering, repertoires with fewer than 30,000 or more than 120,000 public chains were excluded, along with several repertoires with anomalous nucleotide sharing. The immuneACCESS repertoire file appears here via TCRdb, limited to in-frame rearrangements. These files lack a portion of the clones; in checked studies, under half of the deficit traces to unresolved V genes, and the cause of the others is not known. V, J and clone size were drawn from that table, and D and trimming were deduced from the DNA. Counted in this sample were a few hundred thousand clones; 80% to 95% of them appeared once. The ten largest clones capture approximately 1.5% of the sample.

The sample comprised PBMCs. The receptor was isolated from a girl aged 2 to 9 in good health and CMV-seronegative. This receptor chain uses TRBV6-6 and TRBJ1-3; 8 junctional bases match TRBD1. The CDR3 is CASSTGGFFSGNTIYF. The nucleotides are TGTGCCAGCAGTACAGGGGGTTTTTTCTCTGGAAACACCATATATTTT.